Sequencing of this TCR beta chain was carried out in a study of neoadjuvant anti-PD-1 for oral cavity cancer. Generated by immunoSEQ multiplex PCR, the TCRdb table keeps only in-frame clones and is missing some. The data contain roughly 14,000 clones, about 63% of them singletons. Analysis of PBMCs was direct, with no culture step. With 0 bases removed from V and 8 bases from J, the gap between germline ends came to 10 bases. CDR3 length: 13 amino acids. Germline lookup yields CDR1 MNHEY and CDR2 SMNVEV (reference sequence). The source material was PBMCs, sampled before nivolumab (anti-PD-1) treatment. The chain is built from TRBV27 and TRBJ1-2; weak D call: TRBD1 (6 bases). This clonotype was sampled from a person aged 40 to 85 with oral cavity squamous cell carcinoma. The CDR3, as DNA: TGTGCCAGCAGTTTATCCCACAGGGAGGGCTACACCTTC. It yields the protein CASSLSHREGYTF.